The 22 T cell receptor beta chains listed next were all sequenced from one sample in a study of T cells after yellow fever vaccination. Each CDR3 protein is one row after TCRdb ran MiXCR on the 5' RACE reads. Among some 350,000 distinct CDR3 sequences listed, approximately 4% were seen once. The sequencing used PBMCs, collected 5 days after the yellow fever booster vaccination. All receptors derive from a man between 18 and 35 years old who received the YFV17D yellow fever vaccine.

This chain links TRBV27 with TRBJ2-7, with D perhaps matching TRBD2 (6 bases). The CDR3 sequence is 17 residues long. Trimming took 2 bases from V and 1 from J, leaving 18 bases between them. In germline, CDR1 is MNHEY, CDR2 SMNVEV (reference sequence). The CDR3 sequence is CASSLGSGVVVSYEQYV. The DNA of the CDR3 is TGTGCCAGCAGTTTAGGCTCGGGGGTGGTGGTTTCCTACGAGCAGTACGTC.

This clonotype was detected ten times or more. The chain has TRBV2 and TRBJ1-4, with 7 nucleotides matching TRBD1. Germline trimming cut 8 bases from V and 8 bases from J; bases unmatched to any gene: 11. Germline CDR1 reads SNHLY; CDR2 reads FYNNEI. This CDR3 comprises 14 residues. DNA for the CDR3: TGTGCCAGCGGCGCTGACAGGGTACGGGAAAAACTGTTTTTT. The encoded protein is CASGADRVREKLFF. The whole variable domain, remainder taken from reference TRBV2 and TRBJ1-4, is EPEVTQTPSHQVTQMGQEVILRCVPISNHLYFYWYRQILGQKVEFLVSFYNNEISEKSEIFDDQFSVERPDGSNFTLKIRSTKLEDSAMYFCASGADRVREKLFFGSGTQLSVL.

This clonotype was observed many times. The chain couples TRBV29-1 to TRBJ2-1; D is unclear. The CDR3 length is 12 residues. CDR1 and CDR2 (germline): SQVTM, ANQGSEA. Trimming pared 4 bases from V and 8 bases from J, leaving 12 bases between. CDR3 protein: CSVASPWDEQFF. DNA for the CDR3: TGCAGCGTTGCTAGTCCTTGGGATGAGCAGTTCTTC.

This sequence joins TRBV3-1 and TRBJ2-1; D gene uncertain. Germline lookup yields CDR1 LGHDT and CDR2 YNNKEL (reference sequence). Trimming removed 1 base at V and 0 bases at J, with 7 bases between. The CDR3 runs 15 residues. The DNA of the CDR3 is TGTGCCAGCAGCCAAGGCCGGTCCTCCTACAATGAGCAGTTCTTC. The encoded protein is CASSQGRSSYNEQFF.

This clonotype was found a few times. The chain is built from TRBV4-2 and TRBJ1-2; D remains unclear. Germline V gene data show CDR1 as LGHNA and CDR2 as YNFKEQ. The CDR3 spans 13 residues. Trimming pared 0 bases from V and 4 bases from J, leaving 6 bases between. The CDR3: CASSQDKFYGYTF. The CDR3 DNA follows: TGTGCCAGCAGCCAAGATAAATTCTATGGCTACACCTTC.

Many counts were recorded for this clonotype. The rearrangement uses TRBV7-6 and TRBJ2-2; 9 bases match TRBD2. The germline gives CDR1 SGHVS, CDR2 FNYEAQ. The CDR3 runs 18 residues. Unmatched junction bases numbered 13, after V lost 3 bases and J lost 5 bases. In DNA form, the CDR3 reads TGTGCCAGCAGCTTTTCCGATCGCGGGGGGGATTGGACCGGGGAGCTGTTTTTT. Translated, it gives CASSFSDRGGDWTGELFF.

A few counts support this clonotype. V is TRBV7-9 and J is TRBJ1-5; weak D call: TRBD1 (5 bases). The CDR3 contains 13 residues. CDR1 SEHNR and CDR2 FQNEAQ come from the germline V gene (reference sequence). The V gene lost 5 bases and the J gene lost 4 bases, with 9 bases spanning the gap. The CDR3: CASSPQENQPQHF. The CDR3 nucleotides read TGTGCCAGCAGCCCACAGGAAAATCAGCCCCAGCATTTT.

This clonotype was observed at least ten times. CDR3 DNA: TGTGCCAGCAGTTTCGGGGCGGGGCCCCAAGATACGCAGTATTTT. It yields the protein CASSFGAGPQDTQYF. V and J are TRBV12-3 or TRBV12-4 and TRBJ2-3; weak D call: TRBD2 (6 bases). V lost 3 bases to trimming and J lost 5 bases, with 15 bases between them. The CDR3 has 15 amino acids.

The chain combines TRBV12-3 or TRBV12-4 with TRBJ2-1; no definite D call. This CDR3 is 12 amino acids long. Trimming took 3 bases from V and 5 from J, leaving 5 bases between them. Here the CDR3 DNA reads TGTGCCAGCAGTTTCGAACACAATGAGCAGTTCTTC. Translation gives CASSFEHNEQFF.

This clonotype occurred a few times. V is TRBV15 and J is TRBJ2-5; weak D call: TRBD2 (5 bases). CDR1 and CDR2 (germline): LNHNV, YYDKDF (reference sequence). The length of the CDR3 is 13 residues. With 9 bases removed from V and 2 bases from J, the gap between germline ends came to 13 bases. The CDR3 is CATMEALQETQYF. In nucleotides, the CDR3 is TGTGCCACTATGGAGGCCCTTCAAGAGACCCAGTACTTC.

The table lists this clonotype with many counts. This chain uses TRBV27 with TRBJ1-1; D is possibly TRBD1 (5 bases). Germline V gene data show CDR1 as MNHEY and CDR2 as SMNVEV (reference sequence). V lost 5 bases and J lost 4, with 17 bases in between. This CDR3 has 15 residues. As DNA, the CDR3 is TGTGCCAGCAGTCCGCACGGGGCCGGGGGCACTGAAGCTTTCTTT. Translated, it gives CASSPHGAGGTEAFF.

This clonotype was seen at least ten times. This rearrangement joins TRBV7-9 to TRBJ1-2; D possibly corresponds to TRBD1 (5 bases). The CDR3 extends over 13 amino acids. V lost 5 bases to trimming and J lost 8 bases, with 15 bases between them. The germline V gene has CDR1 SEHNR and CDR2 FQNEAQ (reference sequence). The CDR3 protein is CASSATGTRGYTF. In nucleotides, the CDR3 is TGTGCCAGCAGCGCCACGGGGACGAGGGGCTACACCTTC.

The genes are TRBV7-2 and TRBJ1-2, with D unclear. CDR1 is SGHTA, CDR2 FQGNSA, per germline. V dropped 4 bases and J dropped 7 bases, with 22 bases sitting between them. The CDR3 sequence is 16 residues long. The CDR3 DNA reads TGTGCCAGCAGCTCCCCGCTAACCAGTAGGCAAGTTGGCTACACCTTC. Translation gives CASSSPLTSRQVGYTF.

The chain has TRBV6-5 and TRBJ2-5; 10 bases align to TRBD1. With 0 bases clipped from V and 5 bases from J, the junction kept 3 bases outside the gene matches. CDR1 and CDR2 (germline): MNHEY, SVGAGI. The CDR3 extends over 15 amino acids. The CDR3, as DNA: TGTGCCAGCAGTTACTCGACAGGGGGCCTTGAGACCCAGTACTTC. It specifies CASSYSTGGLETQYF.

This clonotype has at least ten counts. V is TRBV7-9 and J is TRBJ2-3; 9 nucleotides align to TRBD2. The trim removed 4 bases at V and 8 bases at J, leaving 16 bases unmatched. The CDR3 contains 17 residues. From germline, CDR1 is SEHNR and CDR2 FQNEAQ (reference sequence). The CDR3 DNA reads TGTGCCAGCAGCTCCGGAGGGACTGGCGGGGGGGCCGTTACGCAGTATTTT. It codes for CASSSGGTGGGAVTQYF.

This clonotype showed up many times. The chain uses TRBV28 and TRBJ2-7; TRBD1 aligns across 7 bases. Germline-derived CDR1 and CDR2 are MDHEN and SYDVKM. V gave up 2 bases and J gave up 1 base; unmatched junction bases: 8. The CDR3 has 16 amino acids. Here the CDR3 reads CASSLRLQGSSYEQYV. The CDR3 bases are TGTGCCAGCAGTTTAAGATTACAGGGGTCTTCCTACGAGCAGTACGTC.

This clonotype came up many times. The rearrangement uses TRBV6-2 or TRBV6-3 and TRBJ2-1; tentatively, D is TRBD1 or TRBD2 (5 bases each). The CDR3 spans 16 residues. The germline V gene has CDR1 MNHEY and CDR2 SVGEGT. The germline V and J ends were trimmed by 4 bases and 5 bases, with 18 bases remaining between them. The CDR3 is CASSLFNRDGNNEQFF. CDR3 nucleotides: TGTGCCAGCAGTTTATTCAACCGGGACGGTAACAATGAGCAGTTCTTC.

The sample holds a few counts of this clonotype. DNA of the CDR3: TGCGCCAGCAGACAGGGGTTCGACGGCTACACCTTC. Residues: CASRQGFDGYTF. The rearrangement joins TRBV5-1 to TRBJ1-2; 7 nucleotides align to TRBD1. The CDR3 is made up of 12 amino acids. Germline values: CDR1 SGHRS, CDR2 YFSETQ. Trimming at V came to 5 bases and at J to 8 bases, leaving 6 bases not matched to a gene.

In this sample, this clonotype turned up a few times. The J gene is TRBJ2-3, the V gene TRBV6-5; 12 nucleotides match TRBD2. The CDR3 has 16 amino acids. Germline CDR1 MNHEY, CDR2 SVGAGI. Unmatched junction bases numbered 7, after V lost 6 bases and J lost 3 bases. CDR3 bases: TGTGCCAGCAGATCTAGCGGGGGGGCGTGGACAGATACGCAGTATTTT. Amino acid sequence: CASRSSGGAWTDTQYF.

Ten or more counts support this clonotype. CDR3 region: CASSSGGARDTQYF. CDR3 nucleotides: TGTGCCAGCAGCTCCGGGGGGGCCAGAGATACGCAGTATTTT. The chain is built from TRBV7-2 and TRBJ2-3, with TRBD2 identical over 8 bases. This CDR3 spans 14 amino acids. Germline loops: CDR1 SGHTA, CDR2 FQGNSA. Trimming at V came to 4 bases and at J to 5 bases, leaving 5 bases not matched to a gene.

CDR3 bases: TGTGCGTCAGGACAGGAGAACACTGAAGCTTTCTTT. This sequence encodes CASGQENTEAFF. J is TRBJ1-1 and V is TRBV18; 7 nucleotides line up with TRBD1. The CDR3 is made up of 12 amino acids. Germline assignment: CDR1 KGHSH and CDR2 LQKENI.

This clonotype was counted many times. The chain employs TRBV4-3 and TRBJ1-2, with a possible D match to TRBD1 (5 bases). The germline V and J ends were trimmed by 0 bases and 3 bases, with 11 bases remaining between them. Germline CDR1 LGHNA, CDR2 YSLEER. The CDR3 has 15 amino acids. In DNA, the CDR3 is TGCGCCAGCAGCCAAGATATGGGACGGGACTATGGCTACACCTTC. Its protein product is CASSQDMGRDYGYTF.